A single TCR beta chain is shown here with its context. Trimming stripped 5 bases from V and 4 bases from J, with 18 bases between. The CDR3 is 15 amino acids. From germline, CDR1 is MNHNY and CDR2 SVGAGI (reference sequence). The sample comes from a study of cytomegalovirus exposure and HLA in healthy donors. It was with 60 Vbeta and 13 Jbeta primers that the PCR ran. This table comes from immunoSEQ multiplex PCR, and its TCRdb copy is limited to in-frame clones, with some not included. Of around 200,000 clones in the sample, around four fifths were seen once. The sequence was obtained from a man between 45 and 60 years old in good health and CMV-seronegative. Material for sequencing was PBMCs. This chain uses TRBV6-6 with TRBJ2-7; maybe TRBD2 (6 bases). CDR3: CASSRRENGVYEQYF. The CDR3, as DNA: TGTGCCAGCAGTCGCCGGGAGAATGGCGTTTACGAGCAGTACTTC.